This TCR beta chain was sequenced in a study of blood T cell repertoires in COVID-19. Assay used: immunoSEQ multiplex PCR; TCRdb lists only in-frame clones, some missing. There are 220,000 or so clones in the sample; 80% to 85% occur only once, and roughly 2.4% lies in the top ten. Trimming left V 5 bases short and J 2 bases short, with 14 bases between. CDR1 and CDR2 (germline): LNHDA, SQIVND (reference sequence). The CDR3 loop spans 15 amino acids. Source material: peripheral blood. The sequence came from an older woman with acute or convalescent COVID-19. The V call is TRBV19, the J call TRBJ2-3, with a weak D call TRBD1 (6 bases). The CDR3 coding sequence is TGTGCCAGTAGTTCCGGGACAACGATCACAGATACGCAGTATTTT. It specifies CASSSGTTITDTQYF.